This T cell receptor beta chain was captured by sequencing in a study of high-grade serous ovarian cancer treatment subgroups. Tumor tissue was taken before any definitive surgery or chemotherapy was given. TCRdb's table, derived via immunoSEQ multiplex PCR, lists solely in-frame clones and lacks some. In the table there are 890 or so clones, 60% to 70% of which are singletons. The CDR3 totals 19 residues. Trimming left V 1 base short and J 0 bases short, with 23 bases between. Germline-derived CDR1 and CDR2 are SGHNT and YYREEE (reference sequence). The chain carries TRBV5-4 and TRBJ2-7, with a tentative D call TRBD1 (5 bases). The receptor was derived from a human donor with high-grade serous ovarian cancer. What was sequenced was tumor tissue. The DNA for the CDR3 is TGTGCCAGCAGCTTGACAGGCTTGCCCACCCAATACAGCTCCTACGAGCAGTACTTC. Protein: CASSLTGLPTQYSSYEQYF.